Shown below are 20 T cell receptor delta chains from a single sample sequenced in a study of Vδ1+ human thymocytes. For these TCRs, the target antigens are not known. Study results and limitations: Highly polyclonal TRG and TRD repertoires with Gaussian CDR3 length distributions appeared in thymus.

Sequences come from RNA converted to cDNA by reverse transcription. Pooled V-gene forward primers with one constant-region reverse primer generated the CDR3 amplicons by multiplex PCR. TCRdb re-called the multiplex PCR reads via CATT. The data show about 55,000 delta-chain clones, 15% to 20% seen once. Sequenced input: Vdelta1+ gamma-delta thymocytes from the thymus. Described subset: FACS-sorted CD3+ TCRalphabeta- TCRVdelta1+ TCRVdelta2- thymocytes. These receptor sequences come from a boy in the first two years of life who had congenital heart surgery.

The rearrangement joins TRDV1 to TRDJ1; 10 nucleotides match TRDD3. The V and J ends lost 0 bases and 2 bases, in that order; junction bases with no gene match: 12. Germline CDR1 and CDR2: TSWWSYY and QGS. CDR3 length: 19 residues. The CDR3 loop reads CALGELPQTGGWRTDKLIF. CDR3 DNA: TGTGCTCTTGGGGAACTTCCCCAGACTGGGGGATGGCGGACCGATAAACTCATCTTT.

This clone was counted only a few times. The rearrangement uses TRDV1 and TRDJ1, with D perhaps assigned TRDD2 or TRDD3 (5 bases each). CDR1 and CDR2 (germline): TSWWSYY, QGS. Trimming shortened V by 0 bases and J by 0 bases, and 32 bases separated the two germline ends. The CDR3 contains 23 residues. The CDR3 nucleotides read TGTGCTCTTGGGGAACTAGGACCTACGAAGCCAAATGCCAGGGGAGTGTACACCGATAAACTCATCTTT. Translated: CALGELGPTKPNARGVYTDKLIF.

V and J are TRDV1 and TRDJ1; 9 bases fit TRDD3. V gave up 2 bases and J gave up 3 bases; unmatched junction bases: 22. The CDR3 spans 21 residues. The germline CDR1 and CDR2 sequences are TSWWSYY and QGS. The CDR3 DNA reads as TGTGCTCTTGGGGAAGGGGCCTACCAAACTACTGGGGGACCCGCCCCCGATAAACTCATCTTT. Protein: CALGEGAYQTTGGPAPDKLIF.

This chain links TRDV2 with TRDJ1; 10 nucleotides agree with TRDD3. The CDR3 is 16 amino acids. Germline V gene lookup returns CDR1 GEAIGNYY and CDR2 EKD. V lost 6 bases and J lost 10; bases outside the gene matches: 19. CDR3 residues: CACFARPYWGIGGLIF. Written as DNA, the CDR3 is TGTGCCTGTTTTGCCCGCCCGTACTGGGGGATCGGGGGACTCATCTTT.

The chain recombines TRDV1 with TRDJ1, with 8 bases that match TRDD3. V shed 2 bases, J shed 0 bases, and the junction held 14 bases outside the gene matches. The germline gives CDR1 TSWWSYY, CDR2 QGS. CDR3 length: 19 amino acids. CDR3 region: CALGESDLLILGDTDKLIF. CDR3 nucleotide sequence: TGTGCTCTTGGGGAATCGGATCTTCTTATACTGGGGGACACCGATAAACTCATCTTT.

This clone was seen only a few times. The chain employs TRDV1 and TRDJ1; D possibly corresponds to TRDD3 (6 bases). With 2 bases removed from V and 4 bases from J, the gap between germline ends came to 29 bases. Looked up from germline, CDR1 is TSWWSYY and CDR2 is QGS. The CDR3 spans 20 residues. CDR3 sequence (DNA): TGTGCTCTTGGGGAATTTTCCTTGTCTGGGGATTATTTTTGGATCGATAAACTCATCTTT. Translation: CALGEFSLSGDYFWIDKLIF.

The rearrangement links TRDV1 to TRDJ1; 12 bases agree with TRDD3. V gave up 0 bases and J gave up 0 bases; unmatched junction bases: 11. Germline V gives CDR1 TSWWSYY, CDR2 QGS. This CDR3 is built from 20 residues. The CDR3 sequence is CALGELFPTGGYPYTDKLIF. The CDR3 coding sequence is TGTGCTCTTGGGGAACTTTTCCCTACTGGGGGATACCCTTACACCGATAAACTCATCTTT.

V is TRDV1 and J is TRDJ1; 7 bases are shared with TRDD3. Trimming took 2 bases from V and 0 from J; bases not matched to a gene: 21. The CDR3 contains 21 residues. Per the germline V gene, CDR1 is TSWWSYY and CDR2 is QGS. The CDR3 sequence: CALGERELASRGIRDTDKLIF. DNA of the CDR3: TGTGCTCTTGGGGAAAGGGAGTTGGCGAGTCGGGGGATTCGGGACACCGATAAACTCATCTTT.

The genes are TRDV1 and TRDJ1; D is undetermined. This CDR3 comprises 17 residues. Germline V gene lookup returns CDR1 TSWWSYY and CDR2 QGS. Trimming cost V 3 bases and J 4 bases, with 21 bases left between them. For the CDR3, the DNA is TGTGCTCTTGGGGACGCCCCCCCAAGAGGTTTTTACGATAAACTCATCTTT. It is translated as CALGDAPPRGFYDKLIF.

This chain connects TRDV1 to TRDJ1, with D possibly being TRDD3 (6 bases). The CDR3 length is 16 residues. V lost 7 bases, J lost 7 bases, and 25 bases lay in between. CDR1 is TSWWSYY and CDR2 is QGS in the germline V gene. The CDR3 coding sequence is TGTGCTCTTGCGTTGGGGGCCCCTTACACCGATGGTAAACTCATCTTT. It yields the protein CALALGAPYTDGKLIF.

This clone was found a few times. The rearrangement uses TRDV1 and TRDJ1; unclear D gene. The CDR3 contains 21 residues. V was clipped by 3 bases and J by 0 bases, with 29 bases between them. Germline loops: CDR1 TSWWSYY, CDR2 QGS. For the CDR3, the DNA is TGTGCTCTTGGGGACGTTTCCCCCACTTTCCGTACCGACTCCAACACCGATAAACTCATCTTT. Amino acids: CALGDVSPTFRTDSNTDKLIF.

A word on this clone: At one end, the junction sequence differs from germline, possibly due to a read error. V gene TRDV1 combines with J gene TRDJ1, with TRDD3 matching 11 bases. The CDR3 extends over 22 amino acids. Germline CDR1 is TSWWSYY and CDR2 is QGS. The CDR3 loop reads CALGERPQNFRYLSGGYRKLTF. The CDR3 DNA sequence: TGTGCTCTTGGGGAACGTCCCCAAAATTTTCGTTACCTATCTGGGGGATACCGTAAACTCACCTTT.

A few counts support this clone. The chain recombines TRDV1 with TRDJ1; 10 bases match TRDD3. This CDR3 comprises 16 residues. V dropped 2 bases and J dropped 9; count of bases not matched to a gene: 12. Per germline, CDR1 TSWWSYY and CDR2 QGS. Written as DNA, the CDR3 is TGTGCTCTTGGGGAAAGGTTGAACTGGGGGATCGGGGAACTCATCTTT. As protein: CALGERLNWGIGELIF.

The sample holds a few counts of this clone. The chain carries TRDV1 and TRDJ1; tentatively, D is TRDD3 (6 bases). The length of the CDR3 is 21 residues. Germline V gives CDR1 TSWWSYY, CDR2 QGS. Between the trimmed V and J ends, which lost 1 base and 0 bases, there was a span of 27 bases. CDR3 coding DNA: TGTGCTCTTGGGGAACGGCCCCTGAACCTTGGGGGCTTTACCTACACCGATAAACTCATCTTT. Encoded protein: CALGERPLNLGGFTYTDKLIF.

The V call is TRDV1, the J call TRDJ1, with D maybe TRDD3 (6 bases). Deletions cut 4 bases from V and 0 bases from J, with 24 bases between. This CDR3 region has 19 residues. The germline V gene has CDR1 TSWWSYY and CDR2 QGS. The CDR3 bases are TGTGCTCTTGGGGCGCCACAATGGGATAAAACGAGGTACACCGATAAACTCATCTTT. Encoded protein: CALGAPQWDKTRYTDKLIF.

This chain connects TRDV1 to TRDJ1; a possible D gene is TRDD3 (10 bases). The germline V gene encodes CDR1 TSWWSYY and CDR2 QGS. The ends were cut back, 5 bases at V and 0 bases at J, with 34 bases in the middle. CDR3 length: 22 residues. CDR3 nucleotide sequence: TGTGCTCTTGGGACTCGCCCCTTCCTACCGTTTGGTACTGGGGGATACACCGATAAACTCATCTTT. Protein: CALGTRPFLPFGTGGYTDKLIF.

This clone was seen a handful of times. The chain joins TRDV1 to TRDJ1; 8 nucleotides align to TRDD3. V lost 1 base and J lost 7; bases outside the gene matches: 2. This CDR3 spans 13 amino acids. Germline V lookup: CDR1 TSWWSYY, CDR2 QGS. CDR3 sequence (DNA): TGTGCTCTTGGGGAACCTGGGGGAGCTAAACTCATCTTT. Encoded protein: CALGEPGGAKLIF.

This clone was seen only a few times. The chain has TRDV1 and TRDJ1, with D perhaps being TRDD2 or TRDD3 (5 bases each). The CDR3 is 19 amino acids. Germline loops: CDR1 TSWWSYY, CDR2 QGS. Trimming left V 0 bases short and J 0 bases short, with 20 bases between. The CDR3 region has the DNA TGTGCTCTTGGGGAACTAAAGGCCCCTACGGTGGGATACACCGATAAACTCATCTTT. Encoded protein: CALGELKAPTVGYTDKLIF.

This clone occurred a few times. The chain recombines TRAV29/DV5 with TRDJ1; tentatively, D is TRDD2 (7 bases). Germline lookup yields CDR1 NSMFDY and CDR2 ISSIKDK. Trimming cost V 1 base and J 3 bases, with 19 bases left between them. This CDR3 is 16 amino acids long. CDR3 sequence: CAASSVPTGYSDKLIF. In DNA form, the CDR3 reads TGTGCAGCAAGCTCTGTTCCTACAGGATACTCCGATAAACTCATCTTT.

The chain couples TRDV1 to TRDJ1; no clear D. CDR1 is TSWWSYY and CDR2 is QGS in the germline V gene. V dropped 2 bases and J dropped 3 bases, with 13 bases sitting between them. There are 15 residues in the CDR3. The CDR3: CALGEEPRTADKLIF. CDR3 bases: TGTGCTCTTGGGGAAGAACCGAGGACAGCCGATAAACTCATCTTT.